The 32 T cell receptor beta chains listed next were all sequenced from one sample in a study of blood T cell repertoires in COVID-19. The table came from immunoSEQ multiplex PCR; TCRdb's copy has only in-frame clones and leaves some out. Of roughly 240,000 clones listed, 86% are singletons. The sequenced sample consisted of peripheral blood. The source is a woman aged 80 or over with COVID-19, enrolled during active disease.

As to this clone: This sample also contains other DNA sequences that code for the same CDR3. The rearrangement uses TRBV20-1 and TRBJ2-7; no firm D call. V was pared by 1 base and J by 3 bases, with 4 bases between. Germline lookup yields CDR1 DFQATT and CDR2 SNEGSKA (reference sequence). This CDR3 contains 11 residues. CDR3 sequence reads: CSARGSYEQYV. The CDR3 coding sequence is TGCAGTGCTAGAGGTAGCTACGAGCAGTACGTC.

The chain employs TRBV3-1 (or the pseudogene TRBV3-2) and TRBJ1-1; no clear D gene. V gave up 6 bases and J gave up 2 bases, with 13 bases separating them. Per germline, CDR1 LGHDT and CDR2 YNNKEL (reference sequence). This CDR3 is 14 amino acids long. CDR3 amino acids: CASRRRVGNTEAFF. DNA for the CDR3: TGTGCCAGCAGACGACGGGTTGGAAACACTGAAGCTTTCTTT.

The chain recombines TRBV19 with TRBJ2-6, with TRBD1 matching 9 bases. Germline lookup yields CDR1 LNHDA and CDR2 SQIVND (reference sequence). Germline trimming cut 7 bases from V and 4 bases from J; bases unmatched to any gene: 11. The CDR3 is 17 amino acids. This CDR3 is CASTGQGPKTGANVLTF. CDR3 sequence (DNA): TGTGCCAGTACAGGACAGGGGCCTAAAACGGGGGCCAACGTCCTGACTTTC.

The gene calls are TRBV3-1 (or the pseudogene TRBV3-2) and TRBJ2-3; 12 bases agree with TRBD1. Trimming took 0 bases from V and 5 from J; bases not matched to a gene: 3. The CDR3 contains 16 residues. Per germline, CDR1 LGHDT and CDR2 YNNKEL (reference sequence). For the CDR3, the DNA is TGTGCCAGCAGCCAAGATGGGACAGGGGGCTTAGATACGCAGTATTTT. This sequence encodes CASSQDGTGGLDTQYF.

The chain joins TRBV10-2 to TRBJ2-1; TRBD2 matches at 12 bases. CDR1 and CDR2 (germline): WSHSY, SAAADI. J lost 9 bases, V lost 5 bases, and 2 bases had no gene match. The CDR3 runs to 13 residues. DNA of the CDR3: TGCGCCAGCAGTCCTAGCGGGGGGGCTGAGCAGTTCTTC. This sequence encodes CASSPSGGAEQFF.

This chain uses TRBV19 with TRBJ1-6, with D perhaps matching TRBD1 (6 bases). CDR3 length equals 13 residues. Germline CDR1 and CDR2: LNHDA and SQIVND (reference sequence). V lost 5 bases and J 9 bases, leaving 11 bases between the germline ends. The CDR3 region is CASSQGLGSPLHF. The CDR3 DNA is TGTGCCAGTAGTCAGGGGTTAGGTTCACCCCTCCACTTT.

This chain joins TRBV2 and TRBJ1-2; 7 bases align to TRBD1. The germline CDR1 and CDR2 sequences are SNHLY and FYNNEI. With V trimmed by 6 bases and J by 2 bases, 6 bases remained unmatched. This CDR3 is 14 amino acids long. CDR3 sequence: CASRAGQLNYGYTF. The CDR3 region has the DNA TGTGCCAGCAGGGCGGGACAGCTGAACTATGGCTACACCTTC.

The CDR3 sequence is CASGGPAPTRGSLVHGYTF. Written as DNA, the CDR3 is TGTGCCAGCGGTGGGCCCGCTCCGACCAGGGGGTCTCTAGTCCATGGCTACACCTTC. This chain uses TRBV7-3 with TRBJ1-2; 7 bases agree with TRBD1. Germline CDR1 SGHTA, CDR2 FQGTGA. This CDR3 is built from 19 residues. With 8 bases clipped from V and 6 bases from J, the junction kept 27 bases outside the gene matches.

The chain couples TRBV30 to TRBJ1-5, with D maybe TRBD1 (5 bases). The germline V and J ends were trimmed by 0 bases and 5 bases, with 11 bases remaining between them. The CDR3 spans 14 residues. The germline V gene encodes CDR1 GTSNPN and CDR2 SVGIG (reference sequence). CDR3 bases: TGTGCCTGGAGTGTAACGGGGGTCGATCAGCCCCAGCATTTT. This encodes CAWSVTGVDQPQHF.

This clone was observed a handful of times. The chain links TRBV9 to TRBJ1-2; 7 bases align to TRBD1. This CDR3 is 12 amino acids long. V shed 4 bases, J shed 8 bases, and the junction held 5 bases outside the gene matches. Germline V gene data show CDR1 as SGDLS and CDR2 as YYNGEE. The CDR3 region is CASSRTGTGYTF. The CDR3 DNA sequence: TGTGCCAGCAGCCGGACAGGTACCGGCTACACCTTC.

This clone appeared a few times. This rearrangement joins TRBV29-1 to TRBJ1-1; TRBD1 agrees at 10 bases. Trimming cost V 0 bases and J 5 bases; bases outside gene matches: 3. Germline values: CDR1 SQVTM, CDR2 ANQGSEA. The CDR3 length is 14 residues. CDR3 nucleotide sequence: TGCAGCGTTGAAGAAAGACAGGGGGCTACTGAAGCTTTCTTT. Protein product: CSVEERQGATEAFF.

The chain employs TRBV5-4 and TRBJ1-4, with D perhaps matching TRBD1 (6 bases). Germline assignment: CDR1 SGHNT and CDR2 YYREEE (reference sequence). Trimming pared 5 bases from V and 8 bases from J, leaving 13 bases between. This CDR3 has 13 amino acids. CDR3 sequence: CASRDDRTEKLFF. The CDR3, as DNA: TGTGCCAGCAGAGACGACAGGACAGAAAAACTGTTTTTT.

This chain links TRBV6-6 with TRBJ2-3, with 8 positions matching TRBD1. Germline trimming cut 6 bases from V and 6 bases from J; bases unmatched to any gene: 5. The CDR3 runs to 13 residues. The germline V gene encodes CDR1 MNHNY and CDR2 SVGAGI (reference sequence). As DNA, the CDR3 is TGTGCCAGCAGGGAGCAGGGGGCCGATACGCAGTATTTT. Its protein is CASREQGADTQYF.

This clone was seen once. The V call is TRBV27, the J call TRBJ1-5; D is uncertain. V was trimmed by 6 bases and J by 8 bases, leaving 17 bases between them. The CDR3 contains 14 residues. Germline loops: CDR1 MNHEY, CDR2 SMNVEV (reference sequence). The CDR3 loop reads CASRHDRYGEPQHF. CDR3 DNA: TGTGCCAGCAGGCATGACCGGTACGGGGAGCCCCAGCATTTT.

This chain joins TRBV7-9 and TRBJ2-3; a possible D gene is TRBD1 (6 bases). The CDR3 runs 13 residues. Germline-derived CDR1 and CDR2 are SEHNR and FQNEAQ (reference sequence). The V gene lost 5 bases and the J gene lost 10 bases, with 16 bases spanning the gap. The CDR3 sequence is CASSPQGLYSQYF. CDR3 nucleotides: TGTGCCAGCAGCCCTCAGGGGCTCTACTCGCAGTATTTT.

This chain links TRBV7-2 with TRBJ2-7; 9 bases agree with TRBD1. The CDR3 is 14 residues long. Germline CDR1 reads SGHTA; CDR2 reads FQGNSA. The J segment lost 4 bases and the V segment lost 3 bases, leaving 4 bases of the junction unmatched. CDR3 in amino acids: CASSFLGQGYEQYF. For the CDR3, the DNA is TGTGCCAGCAGCTTTTTGGGACAGGGATACGAGCAGTACTTC.

J is TRBJ1-3 and V is TRBV4-1; possibly TRBD1 for D (5 bases). The CDR3 is made up of 15 amino acids. CDR1 is MGHRA and CDR2 is YSYEKL in the germline V gene. V was trimmed by 1 base and J by 2 bases, leaving 9 bases between them. The DNA for the CDR3 is TGCGCCAGCAGCCAAGTGGCAGGGCCTGGAAACACCATATATTTT. This sequence encodes CASSQVAGPGNTIYF.

This rearrangement joins TRBV11-2 to TRBJ1-1; TRBD1 matches at 7 bases. V trimming: 5 bases; J trimming: 1 base; junction bases outside the gene matches: 4. Germline lookup yields CDR1 SGHAT and CDR2 FQNNGV. The CDR3 has 14 amino acids. CDR3 nucleotides: TGTGCCAGCAGCGTCGGGACAGCGAACACTGAAGCTTTCTTT. This sequence encodes CASSVGTANTEAFF.

The chain has TRBV20-1 and TRBJ1-1; no clear D. Trimming shortened V by 2 bases and J by 6 bases, and 7 bases separated the two germline ends. The CDR3 sequence is 11 residues long. Germline assignment: CDR1 DFQATT and CDR2 SNEGSKA (reference sequence). CDR3 DNA sequence: TGCAGTGCTAGAAGCCCCCCTGAAGCTTTCTTT. Encoded protein: CSARSPPEAFF.

This clone occurred once. The CDR3 sequence is CASADRSGNTIYF. DNA of the CDR3: TGTGCCAGCGCGGACAGATCTGGAAACACCATATATTTT. V usage is TRBV19 and J usage is TRBJ1-3, with D perhaps matching TRBD1 (6 bases). The germline gives CDR1 LNHDA, CDR2 SQIVND (reference sequence). The CDR3 contains 13 residues. Trimming stripped 9 bases from V and 1 base from J, with 10 bases between.

This sequence joins TRBV6-5 and TRBJ1-5; 9 nucleotides match TRBD1. Germline trimming cut 10 bases from V and 0 bases from J; bases unmatched to any gene: 4. Germline V gene sequence: CDR1 MNHEY, CDR2 SVGAGI. The CDR3 is made up of 14 amino acids. The CDR3 DNA is TGTGCCACTACGACAGGGGGTAGCAATCAGCCCCAGCATTTT. Its protein is CATTTGGSNQPQHF.

The chain uses TRBV6-4 and TRBJ2-3; D ambiguous. Looked up from germline, CDR1 is MRHNA and CDR2 is SNTAGT. The CDR3 has 14 residues. With 3 bases removed from V and 1 base from J, the gap between germline ends came to 8 bases. The CDR3 region is CASSEERGTDTQYF. The DNA of the CDR3 is TGTGCCAGCAGTGAGGAGCGTGGCACAGATACGCAGTATTTT.

This chain links TRBV25-1 with TRBJ1-2; 12 bases are a match to TRBD1. V was pared by 3 bases and J by 4 bases, with 3 bases of the junction left unmatched. This CDR3 region has 15 residues. Germline CDR1 reads MGHDK; CDR2 reads SYGVNS. CDR3 sequence: CASSDGGQGAYGYTF. The CDR3 DNA follows: TGTGCCAGCAGTGATGGGGGACAGGGGGCCTATGGCTACACCTTC.

The V gene is TRBV7-3, the J gene TRBJ2-3; 7 bases agree with TRBD1. This CDR3 has 15 amino acids. The trim removed 5 bases at V and 2 bases at J, leaving 7 bases unmatched. Germline CDR1 and CDR2: SGHTA and FQGTGA. CDR3 in DNA: TGTGCCAGCAGCCTCGGACAGGTTCACACAGATACGCAGTATTTT. Its protein is CASSLGQVHTDTQYF.

The chain has TRBV10-3 and TRBJ1-1; 8 nucleotides align to TRBD1. CDR3 size: 14 residues. The ends lost 6 bases at V and 1 base at J; junction bases unmatched: 4. Germline loops: CDR1 ENHRY, CDR2 SYGVKD. DNA for the CDR3: TGTGCCATCAGATCAGGGGGCGGGAACACTGAAGCTTTCTTT. This sequence encodes CAIRSGGGNTEAFF.

The genes are TRBV5-5 and TRBJ1-3, with D unresolved. V was shortened by 2 bases and J by 8 bases, with 11 bases between the two germline ends. Germline CDR1 reads SGHKS; CDR2 reads YYEKEE (reference sequence). This CDR3 region has 13 residues. The CDR3 DNA is TGTGCCAGCAGCTTTTGGAGTGTAGACACCATATATTTT. This gives the protein CASSFWSVDTIYF.

This chain links TRBV27 with TRBJ2-7; 10 positions agree with TRBD1. Trimming at V came to 6 bases and at J to 3 bases, leaving 2 bases not matched to a gene. The CDR3 length is 13 residues. Per the germline V gene, CDR1 is MNHEY and CDR2 is SMNVEV (reference sequence). DNA for the CDR3: TGTGCCAGCAGCCGGGACAGGGGCTACGAGCAGTACTTC. Encoded protein: CASSRDRGYEQYF.

The chain links TRBV7-2 to TRBJ1-1; 8 bases line up with TRBD1. Germline lookup yields CDR1 SGHTA and CDR2 FQGNSA. The CDR3 consists of 14 residues. The V and J ends lost 4 bases and 2 bases, in that order; junction bases with no gene match: 3. This chain's CDR3 is CASSSDRDNTEAFF. The CDR3 nucleotides are TGTGCCAGCAGCTCGGACAGGGATAACACTGAAGCTTTCTTT.

The V gene is TRBV7-9, the J gene TRBJ1-2, with a possible D match to TRBD1 (6 bases). Between the trimmed V and J ends, which lost 5 bases and 2 bases, there was a span of 18 bases. In germline, CDR1 is SEHNR, CDR2 FQNEAQ (reference sequence). The CDR3 is made up of 16 amino acids. In DNA, the CDR3 is TGTGCCAGCAGCCCCACTGGTCCAGGGGCAAACTATGGCTACACCTTC. This encodes CASSPTGPGANYGYTF.

This chain links TRBV7-6 with TRBJ2-1, with 10 bases that match TRBD2. CDR3 size: 16 residues. Germline V lookup: CDR1 SGHVS, CDR2 FNYEAQ. V was pared by 3 bases and J by 2 bases, with 4 bases of the junction left unmatched. The CDR3 reads CASSLLAGVTYNEQFF. CDR3 coding DNA: TGTGCCAGCAGCTTGCTAGCGGGGGTTACCTACAATGAGCAGTTCTTC.

The V call is TRBV29-1, the J call TRBJ2-3; 7 bases are shared with TRBD1. The CDR3 runs to 14 residues. CDR1 and CDR2 (germline): SQVTM, ANQGSEA. J was trimmed by 8 bases and V by 8 bases; bases with no gene match: 16. The CDR3 DNA sequence: TGCAGCTCAGGGGACAGATCCCTCGCCGGTACGCAGTATTTT. Protein product: CSSGDRSLAGTQYF.

V gene TRBV5-1 combines with J gene TRBJ2-5; the match to TRBD1 covers 8 bases. J lost 4 bases, V lost 1 base, and 3 bases had no gene match. This CDR3 has 14 residues. Germline assignment: CDR1 SGHRS and CDR2 YFSETQ. CDR3 DNA sequence: TGCGCCAGCAGCTTGTACAGGGGGGTAGAGACCCAGTACTTC. This sequence encodes CASSLYRGVETQYF.